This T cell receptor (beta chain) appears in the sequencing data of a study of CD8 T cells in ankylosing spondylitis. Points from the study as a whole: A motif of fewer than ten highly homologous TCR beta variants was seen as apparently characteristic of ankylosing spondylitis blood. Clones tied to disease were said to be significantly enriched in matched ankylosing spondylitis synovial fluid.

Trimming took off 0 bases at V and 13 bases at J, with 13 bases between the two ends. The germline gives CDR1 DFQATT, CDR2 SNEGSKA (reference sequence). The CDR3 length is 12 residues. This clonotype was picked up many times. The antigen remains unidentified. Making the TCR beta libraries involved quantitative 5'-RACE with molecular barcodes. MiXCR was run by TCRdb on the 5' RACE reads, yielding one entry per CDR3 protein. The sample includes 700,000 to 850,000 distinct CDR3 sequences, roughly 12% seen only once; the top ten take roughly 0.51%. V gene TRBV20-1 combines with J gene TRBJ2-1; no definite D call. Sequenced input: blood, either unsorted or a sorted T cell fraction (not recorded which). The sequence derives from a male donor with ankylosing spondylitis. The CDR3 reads CSARDVGPAQFF. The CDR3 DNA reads TGCAGTGCTAGAGACGTCGGGCCAGCTCAGTTCTTC.